Detailed here is one T cell receptor beta chain. Its matching antigen is unknown. This sample also contains other DNA sequences that code for the same CDR3. The data belong to a study of vaccination effects on CD4 cells after COVID-19. With V trimmed by 0 bases and J by 2 bases, 3 bases remained unmatched. This CDR3 contains 16 residues. The V gene's germline CDR1 is SGHRS and CDR2 YFSETQ. It was after around 10 days of culture that CD4+ T cells were isolated. The vaccine given was either BNT162b2 or mRNA-1273, in two doses. Method: immunoSEQ multiplex PCR; TCRdb's copy keeps in-frame clones and lacks some. The sample yields 37,000 or so clones, about 70% seen once.

This clonotype was sampled from a human donor who received a COVID-19 vaccine. The sample consisted of CD4+ T cells from PBMCs cultured without peptide, taken after COVID-19 vaccination. The gene calls are TRBV5-1 and TRBJ2-5; 11 bases are a match to TRBD2. The CDR3 DNA sequence: TGCGCCAGCAGCTTGGTATTAGCGGGGGGGCAAGAGACCCAGTACTTC. Amino acid sequence: CASSLVLAGGQETQYF.